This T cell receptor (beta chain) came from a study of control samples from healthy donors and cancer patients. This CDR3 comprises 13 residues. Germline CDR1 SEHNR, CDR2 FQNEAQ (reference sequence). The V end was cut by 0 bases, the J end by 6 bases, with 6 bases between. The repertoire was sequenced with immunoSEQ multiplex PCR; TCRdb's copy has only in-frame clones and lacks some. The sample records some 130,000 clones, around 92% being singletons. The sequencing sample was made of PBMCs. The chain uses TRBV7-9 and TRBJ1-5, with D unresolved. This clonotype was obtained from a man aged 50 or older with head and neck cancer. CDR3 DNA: TGTGCCAGCAGCTTAGCAGACGGTCAGCCCCAGCATTTT. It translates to CASSLADGQPQHF.